This T cell receptor (beta chain) was captured by sequencing in a study of CD8 T cells in ankylosing spondylitis. The V and J ends lost 5 bases and 5 bases, in that order; junction bases with no gene match: 7. The CDR3 consists of 15 residues. Germline V gene sequence: CDR1 SEHNR, CDR2 FQNEAQ (reference sequence). Using quantitative 5'-RACE with molecular barcodes, the authors made TCR beta libraries. From the 5' RACE reads, TCRdb called clonotypes with MiXCR, one entry per CDR3 protein. Of 200,000 to 300,000 distinct CDR3 sequences listed, approximately 24% are singletons. Whole-study findings and limits: Existing reports had already noted some motif variants in reactive arthritis synovial fluid and blood. Reportedly, matched ankylosing spondylitis synovial fluid was significantly enriched for disease-linked clones. Disease-associated clones were CD8+ and fairly uncommon in peripheral blood.

This clonotype appeared a single time. Its specificity is unknown. The receptor's source is a male donor with ankylosing spondylitis or in good health (not recorded which). Input material: blood, either unsorted or a sorted T cell fraction (not recorded which). The chain couples TRBV7-9 to TRBJ2-1; 9 positions agree with TRBD2. The CDR3, as DNA: TGTGCCAGCAGCCGTGTAGCGGGGGACCACAATGAGCAGTTCTTC. This gives the protein CASSRVAGDHNEQFF.